The rows below give T cell receptor beta chains drawn from one sample of a study of CD8 T cells in Susac syndrome. MiXCR, applied by TCRdb to the immunoSEQ multiplex PCR reads, yields one record per CDR3 protein. The table shows around 45,000 distinct CDR3 sequences, with 80% to 95% occurring only once. Sequencing input: CD8+ T cells from PBMCs. The receptors derive from a human donor in good health. Each CDR3 is given with its conserved first and last residue. Fields, in order: D gene, V gene, J gene, clone size, CDR3 DNA, CDR3 protein. D genes are given only for firm matches. Clone size, where shown, is once, few, many, or a class for clones that have expanded.

-,TRBV6-2/TRBV6-3,TRBJ2-1,-,TGTGCCAGCAGTTTGGAAGCGGCGAGCTCCTACAATGAGCAGTTCTTC,CASSLEAASSYNEQFF
TRBD2,TRBV29-1,TRBJ2-7,-,TGCAGCGTTGCCGGGACTAGCGGGATCTACGAGCAGTACTTC,CSVAGTSGIYEQYF
-,TRBV15,TRBJ1-5,-,TGTGCCACCAGCAGCCGATCCCGGGAGATTGGACAGCCCCAGCATTTT,CATSSRSREIGQPQHF
TRBD1,TRBV5-1,TRBJ2-7,-,TGCGCCAGCAGCTCCGGACAGGACTACGAGCAGTACTTC,CASSSGQDYEQYF
-,TRBV30,TRBJ2-2,-,TGTGCCCTCGATCCAGCGGGTAGCGGACACAACACCGGGGAGCTGTTTTTT,CALDPAGSGHNTGELFF
-,TRBV3-1,TRBJ1-1,-,TGTGCCAGCAGCCAAGGCAGATCTGAAGCTTTCTTT,CASSQGRSEAFF
-,TRBV10-3,TRBJ2-7,-,TGTGCCATCAGATCAGCGGGTCAACCTCACGAGCAGTACTTC,CAIRSAGQPHEQYF
TRBD2,TRBV7-9,TRBJ2-7,-,TGTGCCAGCAGCTTCCTTAGCGGGAACGCCTACGAGCAGTACTTC,CASSFLSGNAYEQYF
-,TRBV25-1,TRBJ2-3,-,TGTGCCAGCAGTGCCCCTGAGGCAGGGCCTACAGATACGCAGTATTTT,CASSAPEAGPTDTQYF
TRBD2,TRBV7-8,TRBJ2-3,-,TGTGCCAGCAGCTGGGCTAGCGGGAGGGATACGCAGTATTTT,CASSWASGRDTQYF
-,TRBV27,TRBJ2-7,-,TGTGCCAGCAGTTTATCAGGGAACAGTTACGAGCAGTACTTC,CASSLSGNSYEQYF
TRBD2,TRBV10-2,TRBJ2-7,-,TGCGCCAGCACCGACGGTGCGGGAGGGTACTACGAGCAGTACTTC,CASTDGAGGYYEQYF
-,TRBV7-9,TRBJ2-3,-,TGTGCCAGCAGCTTGCCGGGGCGCCCTAGCACAGATACGCAGTATTTT,CASSLPGRPSTDTQYF
-,TRBV7-2,TRBJ2-7,-,TGTGCCAGCAGCTTAGGGGTGGGGGAACGCGAGCAGTACTTC,CASSLGVGEREQYF
TRBD1,TRBV27,TRBJ2-7,few,TGTGCCAGCAGTAACAGGGGACCTAATGGCGAGCAGTACTTC,CASSNRGPNGEQYF
-,TRBV6-2/TRBV6-3,TRBJ2-1,-,TGTGCCAGCAGCAATTCCGGGCCCAATGAGCAGTTCTTC,CASSNSGPNEQFF
TRBD1,TRBV20-1,TRBJ1-2,-,TGCAGTGCTAGAATACCAGGGGGCATATATGGCTACACCTTC,CSARIPGGIYGYTF
TRBD1,TRBV5-1,TRBJ2-2,-,TGCGCCAGCAGCTGGACAGGGTACACCGGGGAGCTGTTTTTT,CASSWTGYTGELFF
-,TRBV30,TRBJ2-1,-,TGTGCCTGGAGTGTGGGCAATGAGCAGTTCTTC,CAWSVGNEQFF
TRBD2,TRBV6-5,TRBJ2-3,-,TGTGCCAGCAGTCAACTGACTAGCTGGCGCACAGATACGCAGTATTTT,CASSQLTSWRTDTQYF
TRBD1,TRBV20-1,TRBJ2-7,once,TGCAGCGCCACGAGGGGGCATCCCCAAGACGAGTACTTC,CSATRGHPQDEYF
-,TRBV4-1,TRBJ2-7,-,TGCGCCAGCAGCCAACCAGGCATCCCCTACGAGCAGTACTTC,CASSQPGIPYEQYF
-,TRBV18,TRBJ1-5,-,TGTGCCAGCTCACCGGAGGATCAGCCCCAGCATTTT,CASSPEDQPQHF
TRBD2,TRBV13,TRBJ2-3,once,TGTGCCAGCAGCCACGGACTAGCGGACAGCACAGATACGCAGTATTTT,CASSHGLADSTDTQYF
-,TRBV20-1,TRBJ2-1,-,TGCAGTGCCCCAAACCAGAGGCTTCTGGGAACCAATGAGCAGTTCTTC,CSAPNQRLLGTNEQFF
-,TRBV10-3,TRBJ2-3,-,TGTGCCATCAGTCCCGGGACCAACACATATACGCAGTATTTT,CAISPGTNTYTQYF
-,TRBV9,TRBJ2-7,-,TGTGCCAGCAGCGCGGACGGGACCGACTACGAGCAGTACTTC,CASSADGTDYEQYF
-,TRBV7-6,TRBJ2-3,-,TGTGCCAGCAGCCAAGGAGGAGATACGCAGTATTTT,CASSQGGDTQYF
-,TRBV24-1,TRBJ2-7,-,TGTGCCACCAGTGGGAAGTACGAGCAGTACTTC,CATSGKYEQYF
-,TRBV16,TRBJ2-5,-,TGTGCCAGCAGTCTCCCGGGACACCTAGAGACCCAGTACTTC,CASSLPGHLETQYF
TRBD2,TRBV27,TRBJ2-1,-,TGTGCCAGTTCCAGATCGGGACTAGCGGGAAGGAATGAGCAGTTCTTC,CASSRSGLAGRNEQFF
-,TRBV5-1,TRBJ2-7,once,TGCGCCAGCAGCTTTGGTCTCTCCCCAGGGCCCTACGAGCAGTACTTC,CASSFGLSPGPYEQYF
TRBD2,TRBV7-8,TRBJ2-3,-,TGTGCCAGCAGCTCACTAGCGGGAGGCACAGATACGCAGTATTTT,CASSSLAGGTDTQYF
TRBD2,TRBV5-1,TRBJ2-1,-,TGCGCCAGCAGCCCGGAAGGTAGCGGGAGGGTCACCTACAATGAGCAGTTCTTC,CASSPEGSGRVTYNEQFF
-,TRBV7-2,TRBJ2-6,-,TGTGCCAGCAGTCCCTCTCCTTTCCGCTCTGGGGCCAACGTCCTGACTTTC,CASSPSPFRSGANVLTF
-,TRBV6-1,TRBJ2-1,-,TGTGCCAGCAGGCACAGAGGCTCTTTGGATGAGCAGTTCTTC,CASRHRGSLDEQFF
-,TRBV7-2,TRBJ2-1,-,TGTGCCAGCAGCCCCCTATATCTAGGACAGAGGGGCAATGAGCAGTTCTTC,CASSPLYLGQRGNEQFF
-,TRBV27,TRBJ2-1,-,TGTGCCAGCAGTTTAAGCAGGTTCTCCTACAATGAGCAGTTCTTC,CASSLSRFSYNEQFF
-,TRBV15,TRBJ1-1,-,TGTGCCACCAGCAGCGGGAAAATGAACACTGAAGCTTTCTTT,CATSSGKMNTEAFF
-,TRBV4-1,TRBJ2-7,once,TGCGCCAGCAGCCAAGCGGGGGCCGTCGGCGGCGAGCAGTACTTC,CASSQAGAVGGEQYF
TRBD1,TRBV11-2,TRBJ1-5,-,TGTGCCAGCAGCTTAGGCGGGACAGGGAGTCAGCCCCAGCATTTT,CASSLGGTGSQPQHF
-,TRBV30,TRBJ1-2,-,TGTGCCACCTTTCCCGGGGGGCTAAGTGGCTACACCTTC,CATFPGGLSGYTF
-,TRBV7-7,TRBJ1-1,-,TGTGCTAGCAGCTTAGCGTTAGGGGCTGAAGCTTTCTTT,CASSLALGAEAFF
-,TRBV30,TRBJ1-1,few,TGTGCCTGGAGTGTACAGGGGAACACTGAAGCTTTCTTT,CAWSVQGNTEAFF
-,TRBV6-2/TRBV6-3,TRBJ1-2,-,TGTGCCAGCAGCCTCGGATCGGACAGTTTTAACTATGGCTACACCTTC,CASSLGSDSFNYGYTF
TRBD1,TRBV20-1,TRBJ1-1,-,TGCAGTGCCAGAGAGTTTGGACAGGGCGGCACTGAAGCTTTCTTT,CSAREFGQGGTEAFF
TRBD2,TRBV20-1,TRBJ2-1,-,TGCAGTGCTAGAGGGGAGGCGGGAGGGCCCGATGAGCAGTTCTTC,CSARGEAGGPDEQFF
-,TRBV19,TRBJ1-1,-,TGTGCCAGTAGTATGGAAGGGCCTAACACTGAAGCTTTCTTT,CASSMEGPNTEAFF